This T cell receptor beta chain was documented in a study of blood T cell repertoires in COVID-19. Study context: Cohort 3 donors were reported recovered after two negative PCRs, clearance, or symptom resolution. T cells, B-cell-depleted T cells, or PBMCs provided the cDNA or gDNA that served as material.

The method was immunoSEQ multiplex PCR; TCRdb's version includes in-frame clones alone and lacks a portion of them. There are approximately 360,000 clones in the sample; around 87% occur only once, and roughly 2% lies in the top ten. Germline CDR1 SGHRS, CDR2 YFSETQ. V lost 4 bases to trimming and J lost 0 bases; unmatched junction nucleotides: 5. The CDR3 totals 15 residues. Adults between roughly 18 and 90 years of age took part from 20 to 25 US areas. Cohorts were based on clinical histories the participants reported. The rearrangement joins TRBV5-1 to TRBJ2-3; 7 bases are a match to TRBD2. This sequence originates from a man in his forties or fifties in a cohort exposed to, infected with or recovered from COVID-19 (not recorded which). Sequencing was performed on PBMCs or T cells enriched from blood (not recorded which). Here the CDR3 reads CASSTSSGSTDTQYF. DNA for the CDR3: TGCGCCAGCAGCACCTCTAGCGGAAGCACAGATACGCAGTATTTT. The variable domain in full, completed from reference TRBV5-1 and TRBJ2-3, reads KAGVTQTPRYLIKTRGQQVTLSCSPISGHRSVSWYQQTPGQGLQFLFEYFSETQRNKGNFPGRFSGRQFSNSRSEMNVSTLELGDSALYLCASSTSSGSTDTQYFGPGTRLTVL.